This T cell receptor (beta chain) was retrieved from a study of T cell responses to AZD1222 COVID-19 vaccine. TCRdb's table, derived via immunoSEQ multiplex PCR, lists solely in-frame clones and lacks some. The data show some 180,000 clones, almost 95% seen once. Trimming removed 4 bases at V and 2 bases at J, with 12 bases between. Germline assignment: CDR1 MGHRA and CDR2 YSYEKL. This CDR3 spans 15 amino acids. The source of this sequence is an adult in good health. This specimen consisted of peripheral blood, obtained on day 0 of AZD1222 vaccination. The rearrangement joins TRBV4-1 to TRBJ1-5; D ambiguous. DNA for the CDR3: TGCGCCAGCAGCCTTATTACCGGGGGCAATCAGCCCCAGCATTTT. This sequence encodes CASSLITGGNQPQHF.